This T cell receptor beta chain was retrieved from a study of shared clonotypes between healthy human individuals. Concerning this clone itself: No antigen is known for it.

Only CD45RO-negative cells positively selected for CCR7 counted as naive CD8 cells, so terminally differentiated effector memory CD45RA+ cells were excluded. Recent vaccinations or acute infections were absent in the healthy HIV-negative adult donors. Every donor, a Caucasian adult, lived in Nashville, Tennessee. Broader study findings: Despite large depth, sorted-subset datasets appeared incompletely sequenced.

Over several immunoSEQ plates, each subset's genomic DNA was distributed in even portions. Some clones are missing from TCRdb's copy, which holds only in-frame ones; the method was immunoSEQ multiplex PCR. There are more than 2 million clones in the sample; roughly 95% occur only once, and less than 2% lies in the top ten. This CDR3 region has 14 residues. The germline V gene encodes CDR1 MGHRA and CDR2 YSYEKL. V was trimmed by 4 bases and J by 6 bases, leaving 14 bases between them. The sequence was collected from a man in his late teens or twenties in good health. Some clones in this sample may be carry-over from other donors' samples. This chain connects TRBV4-1 to TRBJ2-3, with D perhaps assigned TRBD1 or TRBD2 (5 bases each). What was sequenced was naive CD8+ T cells from PBMCs. The CDR3 DNA is TGCGCCAGCAGCCCTCCCGACGGGGCGGATACGCAGTATTTT. Encoded protein: CASSPPDGADTQYF.